These 17 T cell receptor beta chains share one sample of origin, sequenced in a study of blood T cell repertoires in COVID-19 (dated by TCRdb to the early 2020s). Preparation of the library involved the immunoSEQ multiplex PCR assay. TCRdb's version of the immuneACCESS table is confined to in-frame rearrangements and falls short of the full clone set. An unresolved V gene accounts for under half of the shortfall where checked; the remainder is of unknown origin. The sample contains about 170,000 clones, approximately 84% of them found a single time. Over 20% of the sample comes from the top ten. Sequences were obtained from peripheral blood. Receptor source: a woman aged 80 or older with acute or convalescent COVID-19.

The chain uses TRBV10-2 and TRBJ1-3; TRBD1 matches at 8 bases. The junction had 2 bases not matched to a gene; V was cut back by 6 bases and J by 1 base. The CDR3 contains 14 residues. Germline V lookup: CDR1 WSHSY, CDR2 SAAADI. The DNA of the CDR3 is TGCGCCAGCAGACGACAGGGGTCTGGAAACACCATATATTTT. Protein: CASRRQGSGNTIYF.

This clone came up once. V and J are TRBV2 and TRBJ2-1; 10 positions match TRBD2. J was trimmed by 6 bases and V by 6 bases; bases with no gene match: 8. Germline V gives CDR1 SNHLY, CDR2 FYNNEI. This CDR3 has 15 amino acids. Written as DNA, the CDR3 is TGTGCCAGCAGAGGAACTAGCGGGAAGGGCAATGAGCAGTTCTTC. Translating it yields CASRGTSGKGNEQFF.

The sample holds a few counts of this clone. The rearrangement uses TRBV11-2 and TRBJ2-7; 8 bases line up with TRBD2. V was pared by 2 bases and J by 4 bases, with 4 bases of the junction left unmatched. Germline-derived CDR1 and CDR2 are SGHAT and FQNNGV. The CDR3 consists of 14 residues. The CDR3 here is CASSLLAGLYEQYF. The CDR3, as DNA: TGTGCCAGCAGCTTACTAGCGGGTCTTTACGAGCAGTACTTC.

The rearrangement uses TRBV3-1 (or the pseudogene TRBV3-2) and TRBJ1-4, with TRBD1 matching 9 bases. Germline V gene sequence: CDR1 LGHDT, CDR2 YNNKEL (reference sequence). The CDR3 has 14 amino acids. V was clipped by 3 bases and J by 7 bases; unmatched bases: 3. CDR3 sequence: CASSQTGGLEKLFF. For the CDR3, the DNA is TGTGCCAGCAGCCAGACAGGGGGTCTTGAAAAACTGTTTTTT.

This chain links TRBV6-2 or TRBV6-3 with TRBJ2-5; perhaps TRBD1 as D (6 bases). V was clipped by 6 bases and J by 1 base, with 15 bases between them. This CDR3 has 15 amino acids. The germline CDR1 and CDR2 sequences are MNHEY and SVGEGT. Here the CDR3 reads CASSFRPQGQETQYF. The DNA of the CDR3 is TGTGCCAGCAGCTTCCGTCCACAGGGCCAAGAGACCCAGTACTTC.

The rearrangement joins TRBV25-1 to TRBJ2-1, with D possibly matching TRBD2 (6 bases). Between the trimmed V and J ends, which lost 2 bases and 5 bases, there was a span of 16 bases. Germline assignment: CDR1 MGHDK and CDR2 SYGVNS. The CDR3 sequence is 16 residues long. The CDR3, as DNA: TGTGCCAGCAGTGAAAAGATGCGGGCGGGGAACAATGAGCAGTTCTTC. Its translation is CASSEKMRAGNNEQFF.

The chain combines TRBV5-4 with TRBJ2-7; 10 nucleotides agree with TRBD1. CDR1 SGHNT and CDR2 YYREEE come from the germline V gene (reference sequence). The CDR3 totals 14 residues. The trim removed 4 bases at V and 6 bases at J, leaving 7 bases unmatched. The chain's CDR3 is CASSPWTGGSEQYF. DNA for the CDR3: TGTGCCAGCAGCCCGTGGACAGGGGGGTCCGAGCAGTACTTC.

Worth noting for this clone: One end of the junction is discordant with germline, which a read error may explain. The J gene is TRBJ1-2, the V gene TRBV5-1; a weak D match, TRBD1 (6 bases). The CDR3 totals 15 residues. The germline gives CDR1 SGHRS, CDR2 YFSETQ. The CDR3 is CARSLGGPGGYGYTF. Written as DNA, the CDR3 is TGCGCCCGCAGCTTGGGGGGCCCGGGGGGCTATGGCTACACCTTC.

The genes are TRBV29-1 and TRBJ2-2; D might be TRBD2 (6 bases). The V end was cut by 3 bases, the J end by 4 bases, with 6 bases between. This CDR3 has 12 amino acids. The germline V gene encodes CDR1 SQVTM and CDR2 ANQGSEA. The CDR3 loop reads CSVEEGTGELFF. In DNA, the CDR3 is TGCAGCGTTGAGGAGGGCACCGGGGAGCTGTTTTTT.

The rearrangement joins TRBV6-6 to TRBJ2-3; D call uncertain. Trimming removed 5 bases from V and 5 bases from J, with 8 bases in between. Germline V lookup: CDR1 MNHNY, CDR2 SVGAGI (reference sequence). The CDR3 is made up of 12 amino acids. The CDR3 region is CASSRAEDTQYF. The CDR3 DNA sequence: TGTGCCAGCAGTCGGGCGGAAGATACGCAGTATTTT.

The chain links TRBV4-1 to TRBJ1-2; 11 bases agree with TRBD1. The CDR3 loop spans 14 amino acids. V lost 3 bases and J lost 4; bases outside the gene matches: 1. The germline gives CDR1 MGHRA, CDR2 YSYEKL. CDR3 loop: CASSQGTGGYGYTF. The CDR3 bases are TGCGCCAGCAGCCAGGGGACAGGGGGCTATGGCTACACCTTC.

This clone appeared a few times. V is TRBV29-1 and J is TRBJ2-1; TRBD1 matches 7 bases. CDR1 and CDR2 (germline): SQVTM, ANQGSEA. The CDR3 has 14 amino acids. Germline trimming cut 6 bases from V and 10 bases from J; bases unmatched to any gene: 15. In DNA form, the CDR3 reads TGCAGCGTGGCCGGGACAGATTCCCTCGGGGAGCAGTTCTTC. Translated, it gives CSVAGTDSLGEQFF.

This clone was detected once. The chain uses TRBV27 and TRBJ1-5; D gene unclear. The ends were cut back, 5 bases at V and 7 bases at J, with 12 bases in the middle. CDR1 is MNHEY and CDR2 is SMNVEV in the germline V gene (reference sequence). CDR3 size: 13 residues. The CDR3 sequence: CASSPGGGQPQHF. The DNA of the CDR3 is TGTGCCAGCAGTCCAGGAGGAGGGCAGCCCCAGCATTTT.

This clone was seen a few times. The chain uses TRBV20-1 and TRBJ1-1; D is undetermined. CDR1 is DFQATT and CDR2 is SNEGSKA in the germline V gene (reference sequence). CDR3 length equals 10 residues. Trimming pared 6 bases from V and 4 bases from J, leaving 6 bases between. In DNA, the CDR3 is TGCAGTGCCTGGAGCACTGAAGCTTTCTTT. Translated: CSAWSTEAFF.

This clone was seen a handful of times. This chain joins TRBV11-3 and TRBJ2-1; D possibly corresponds to TRBD2 (6 bases). V gave up 3 bases and J gave up 5 bases, with 14 bases separating them. The CDR3 length is 15 residues. Per germline, CDR1 SGHNT and CDR2 YENEEA. Here the CDR3 DNA reads TGTGCCAGCAGCTTTAAAAGCGGACTAAACAATGAGCAGTTCTTC. This encodes CASSFKSGLNNEQFF.

This clone was counted once. The genes are TRBV6-5 and TRBJ1-5; 10 bases are shared with TRBD1. Trimming took 6 bases from V and 4 from J; bases not matched to a gene: 6. Germline-derived CDR1 and CDR2 are MNHEY and SVGAGI. The CDR3 contains 15 residues. The CDR3 nucleotides are TGTGCCAGCAGAGACGGACAGGGGGTAAATCAGCCCCAGCATTTT. Its protein product is CASRDGQGVNQPQHF.

V gene TRBV29-1 combines with J gene TRBJ2-1; 7 bases are shared with TRBD1. The CDR3 is 11 amino acids. V gave up 5 bases and J gave up 8 bases; unmatched junction bases: 3. Germline V gene lookup returns CDR1 SQVTM and CDR2 ANQGSEA. As DNA, the CDR3 is TGCAGCGTTCTAGGGGGCTATGAGCAGTTCTTC. Protein: CSVLGGYEQFF.